The 5 T cell receptor beta chains below were found in one sample sequenced in a study of T cell changes during pregnancy in multiple sclerosis. Only in-frame clones appear in the TCRdb table, and some are missing; sequencing was by immunoSEQ multiplex PCR. The sample has tens of thousands of clones; around nine tenths are singletons. Sequencing used CD8+ T cells from peripheral blood mononuclear cells, obtained in the third trimester of pregnancy. These receptors all stem from a female donor with multiple sclerosis, enrolled in a pregnancy study.

This rearrangement joins TRBV9 to TRBJ1-1; possible D gene TRBD1, 5 bases. The V and J ends lost 2 bases and 1 base respectively, with 12 bases between them. This CDR3 has 15 amino acids. The germline gives CDR1 SGDLS, CDR2 YYNGEE. CDR3 in DNA: TGTGCCAGCAGCGTGGGTTGGGGCGGGAACACTGAAGCTTTCTTT. This translates into CASSVGWGGNTEAFF. The complete variable domain, with remaining parts taken from reference TRBV9 and TRBJ1-1, reads DSGVTQTPKHLITATGQRVTLRCSPRSGDLSVYWYQQSLDQGLQFLIQYYNGEERAKGNILERFSAQQFPDLHSELNLSSLELGDSALYFCASSVGWGGNTEAFFGQGTRLTVV.

The J gene is TRBJ1-1, the V gene TRBV6-5; 7 bases are shared with TRBD1. CDR1 and CDR2 (germline): MNHEY, SVGAGI. J gave up 2 bases and V 7 bases, and 4 bases lay outside the gene matches. This CDR3 region has 13 residues. CDR3: CASINRGNTEAFF. In DNA, the CDR3 is TGTGCCAGCATCAACAGGGGAAACACTGAAGCTTTCTTT.

The V gene is TRBV19, the J gene TRBJ2-7; D not certain. V was pared by 3 bases and J by 0 bases, with 12 bases between. This CDR3 has 15 amino acids. Germline CDR1 and CDR2: LNHDA and SQIVND (reference sequence). The CDR3 spells CASSIGSTPSYEQYF. The DNA of the CDR3 is TGTGCCAGTAGTATCGGGTCCACGCCCTCCTACGAGCAGTACTTC.

This sequence joins TRBV27 and TRBJ1-5; TRBD1 is a possible D gene (6 bases). Germline lookup yields CDR1 MNHEY and CDR2 SMNVEV (reference sequence). Trimming cost V 2 bases and J 7 bases, with 18 bases left between them. The CDR3 loop spans 16 amino acids. CDR3 sequence reads: CASSLGAGGAYQPQHF. CDR3 coding DNA: TGTGCCAGCAGTTTAGGGGCCGGGGGGGCATACCAGCCCCAGCATTTT.

This sequence joins TRBV5-1 and TRBJ1-2, with TRBD1 matching 9 bases. After removal of 3 bases from V and 8 bases from J, the junction contained 5 bases not matched to a gene. Germline lookup yields CDR1 SGHRS and CDR2 YFSETQ. The CDR3 loop spans 13 amino acids. CDR3 sequence: CASSSTGGGGYTF. The CDR3 DNA follows: TGCGCCAGCAGCTCCACAGGGGGCGGCGGCTACACCTTC.